The 17 T cell receptor beta chains reported below all come from one sample, sequenced in a study of blood T cells in healthy people across ages. The use of a sample-barcoded 5' primer and a J-beta primer mix characterized a second PCR of roughly 6 to 12 cycles. TCRdb processed the 5' RACE reads anew with MiXCR; each CDR3 protein has one entry. This sample has some 890,000 distinct CDR3 sequences, with under 35% found just once. These data were also reused for a study on T cells of mothers and their children.

Input material: blood. The source is a woman aged 40-49 years in good health.

This clonotype has just a few counts. Because the CDR3's place on the DNA is in doubt, the DNA is left out and the CDR3 is given as listed by TCRdb. The V gene is TRBV12-3 or TRBV12-4, the J gene TRBJ1-2; TRBD1, the table's D call, was not compared with the DNA. The CDR3 is made up of 14 amino acids, end residues included. CDR3 sequence reads: CASSWGQGSPSRTF.

V is TRBV7-9 and J is TRBJ2-7, with D hard to call. V lost 3 bases to trimming and J lost 5 bases, with 11 bases between them. Germline CDR1 SEHNR, CDR2 FQNEAQ (reference sequence). The CDR3 has 13 residues. The CDR3 DNA sequence: TGTGCCAGCAGCTTCTTGGCAACCCACGAGCAGTACTTC. Encoded protein: CASSFLATHEQYF.

The chain carries TRBV12-3 or TRBV12-4 and TRBJ2-3, with D unresolved. The CDR3 extends over 15 amino acids. The V gene lost 3 bases and the J gene lost 0 bases, with 10 bases spanning the gap. CDR3 loop: CASSFPGVSTDTQYF. CDR3 DNA: TGTGCCAGCAGTTTTCCCGGAGTTAGCACAGATACGCAGTATTTT.

This chain uses TRBV20-1 with TRBJ2-2; 7 positions match TRBD1. CDR1 is DFQATT and CDR2 is SNEGSKA in the germline V gene (reference sequence). CDR3 length: 11 amino acids. CDR3 sequence (DNA): TGCAGCACAGGGGAAGGCGGGGAGCTGTTTTTT. As protein: CSTGEGGELFF.

The chain uses TRBV4-3 and TRBJ1-5; no firm D call. The CDR3 runs 15 residues. With 1 base removed from V and 4 bases from J, the gap between germline ends came to 11 bases. The germline CDR1 and CDR2 sequences are LGHNA and YSLEER. CDR3 amino acids: CASSQVNSRNQPQHF. CDR3 DNA sequence: TGCGCCAGCAGCCAAGTTAACAGCCGAAATCAGCCCCAGCATTTT.

The genes are TRBV6-5 and TRBJ1-2; 8 bases are a match to TRBD1. Per germline, CDR1 MNHEY and CDR2 SVGAGI. Germline trimming cut 4 bases from V and 3 bases from J; bases unmatched to any gene: 4. This CDR3 has 14 residues. The CDR3: CASSWGTGDYGYTF. Here the CDR3 DNA reads TGTGCCAGCAGTTGGGGGACAGGCGACTATGGCTACACCTTC.

At least ten counts were recorded for this clonotype. The CDR3 loop is CSARTEREQGVSYNEQFF. The CDR3 coding sequence is TGCAGTGCTAGGACCGAACGGGAACAGGGGGTATCCTACAATGAGCAGTTCTTC. The chain carries TRBV20-1 and TRBJ2-1; 8 bases are shared with TRBD1. V lost 3 bases, J lost 1 base, and 14 bases stayed unmatched. The V gene's germline CDR1 is DFQATT and CDR2 SNEGSKA (reference sequence). CDR3 size: 18 residues.

The genes are TRBV6-4 and TRBJ2-1, with D unresolved. Trimming took 0 bases from V and 8 from J, leaving 8 bases between them. There are 13 residues in the CDR3. Germline CDR1 is MRHNA and CDR2 is SNTAGT. The CDR3 region is CASSDSLYDEQFF. The CDR3 nucleotides read TGTGCCAGCAGTGACTCCCTTTACGATGAGCAGTTCTTC.

This clonotype appeared a single time. The J gene is TRBJ2-5, the V gene TRBV9; no definite D call. The CDR3 extends over 14 amino acids. V was pared by 4 bases and J by 7 bases, with 17 bases between. CDR1 and CDR2 from the germline V gene are SGDLS and YYNGEE. CDR3 coding DNA: TGTGCCAGCAGCCCCTCGTTGCTGACGGTGACCCAGTACTTC. It encodes CASSPSLLTVTQYF.

In its sample, this clonotype was seen many times. The chain employs TRBV3-1 and TRBJ2-7; D is unclear. The CDR3 totals 13 residues. Deletions cut 3 bases from V and 7 bases from J, with 13 bases between. Germline CDR1 reads LGHDT; CDR2 reads YNNKEL (reference sequence). CDR3 in amino acids: CASSQANLREQYF. The CDR3, as DNA: TGTGCCAGCAGCCAGGCCAACCTAAGGGAGCAGTACTTC.

The table lists this clonotype with many counts. J is TRBJ2-1 and V is TRBV11-2; D possibly corresponds to TRBD1 (5 bases). Per germline, CDR1 SGHAT and CDR2 FQNNGV. V gave up 0 bases and J gave up 2 bases, with 5 bases separating them. CDR3 length: 14 amino acids. The CDR3 sequence is CASSLEGAYNEQFF. The CDR3 coding sequence is TGTGCCAGCAGCTTAGAAGGGGCCTACAATGAGCAGTTCTTC. Together with reference TRBV11-2 and TRBJ2-1, the CDR3 gives the full variable domain: EAGVAQSPRYKIIEKRQSVAFWCNPISGHATLYWYQQILGQGPKLLIQFQNNGVVDDSQLPKDRFSAERLKGVDSTLKIQPAKLEDSAVYLCASSLEGAYNEQFFGPGTRLTVL.

Concerning this clonotype itself: Being one base from a much bigger clone, this may be a read error. This chain links TRBV13 with TRBJ2-1; 8 positions match TRBD1. Germline loops: CDR1 PRHDT, CDR2 FYEKMQ (reference sequence). Trimming cost V 5 bases and J 13 bases; bases outside gene matches: 13. The CDR3 covers 14 residues. The CDR3 DNA follows: TGTGCCAGCAGCCGACAGGGGAGGAGGGAGACCCAGTTCTTC. Translation: CASSRQGRRETQFF. The variable domain in full, with the rest retrieved from reference TRBV13 and TRBJ2-1, is AAGVIQSPRHLIKEKRETATLKCYPIPRHDTVYWYQQGPGQDPQFLISFYEKMQSDKGSIPDRFSAQQFSDYHSELNMSSLELGDSALYFCASSRQGRRETQFFGPGTRLTVL.

This clonotype was observed a few times. The rearrangement uses TRBV20-1 and TRBJ1-2; weak D call: TRBD1 (6 bases). CDR3 length: 15 amino acids. From germline, CDR1 is DFQATT and CDR2 SNEGSKA (reference sequence). Trimming stripped 5 bases from V and 6 bases from J, with 22 bases between. The DNA for the CDR3 is TGCAGTGCTCAGAGCTGGTTAGGGGGACTGGATGGCTACACCTTC. Translated: CSAQSWLGGLDGYTF.

The chain recombines TRBV5-1 with TRBJ1-2; 9 bases fit TRBD1. The CDR3 loop spans 14 amino acids. Trimming cost V 1 base and J 8 bases; bases outside gene matches: 6. CDR1 is SGHRS, CDR2 YFSETQ, per germline. The CDR3 protein is CASSLPGTGKGYTF. The CDR3 nucleotides are TGCGCCAGCAGCTTGCCCGGGACAGGGAAGGGCTACACCTTC. The full variable domain, rest sourced from reference TRBV5-1 and TRBJ1-2, is KAGVTQTPRYLIKTRGQQVTLSCSPISGHRSVSWYQQTPGQGLQFLFEYFSETQRNKGNFPGRFSGRQFSNSRSEMNVSTLELGDSALYLCASSLPGTGKGYTFGSGTRLTVV.

This clonotype occurred a few times. The chain has TRBV18 and TRBJ1-1; 7 bases align to TRBD1. The CDR3 consists of 16 residues. Germline CDR1 reads KGHSH; CDR2 reads LQKENI. V trimming: 3 bases; J trimming: 4 bases; junction bases outside the gene matches: 11. CDR3 DNA sequence: TGTGCCAGCTCACCCCCAGGGGGGCAGGGGATCACTGAAGCTTTCTTT. The encoded protein is CASSPPGGQGITEAFF.

In this sample, this clonotype turned up many times. J is TRBJ2-7 and V is TRBV28; weak D call: TRBD1 (5 bases). Germline CDR1 MDHEN, CDR2 SYDVKM. The CDR3 is made up of 16 amino acids. Trimming took 1 base from V and 5 from J, leaving 18 bases between them. The CDR3, as DNA: TGTGCCAGCAGTTTATCCCTTTCCAGGGCGCTCCACGAGCAGTACTTC. It yields the protein CASSLSLSRALHEQYF.

This clonotype turned up a few times. The V and J genes are TRBV20-1 and TRBJ1-1, with D possibly TRBD1 on 5 matching bases. In germline, CDR1 is DFQATT, CDR2 SNEGSKA (reference sequence). The germline V and J ends were trimmed by 3 bases and 7 bases, with 15 bases remaining between them. The CDR3 sequence is 13 residues long. The CDR3 DNA reads TGCAGTGCTAGGGGGCAGGGCCTTCATGAAGCTTTCTTT. Its protein product is CSARGQGLHEAFF.